This paragraph reports one T cell receptor beta chain. Only in-frame clones appear in the TCRdb table, and some are missing; sequencing was by immunoSEQ multiplex PCR. This sample yields 350,000 or so clones, of which around nine tenths are seen a single time; approximately 1% belongs to the top ten. The CDR3 has 15 residues. The V gene lost 0 bases and the J gene lost 3 bases, with 12 bases spanning the gap. CDR1 is MGHRA and CDR2 is YSYEKL in the germline V gene. The data were taken from a study of blood T cell repertoires in COVID-19. The V call is TRBV4-1, the J call TRBJ2-7; weak D call: TRBD2 (5 bases). This sequence was found in a woman aged 25 to 39 who had been exposed to COVID-19. Material for sequencing was PBMCs or T cells enriched from blood (not recorded which). The CDR3 DNA follows: TGCGCCAGCAGCCAAGATTTACCTAGCAACTACGAGCAGTACTTC. The encoded protein is CASSQDLPSNYEQYF.